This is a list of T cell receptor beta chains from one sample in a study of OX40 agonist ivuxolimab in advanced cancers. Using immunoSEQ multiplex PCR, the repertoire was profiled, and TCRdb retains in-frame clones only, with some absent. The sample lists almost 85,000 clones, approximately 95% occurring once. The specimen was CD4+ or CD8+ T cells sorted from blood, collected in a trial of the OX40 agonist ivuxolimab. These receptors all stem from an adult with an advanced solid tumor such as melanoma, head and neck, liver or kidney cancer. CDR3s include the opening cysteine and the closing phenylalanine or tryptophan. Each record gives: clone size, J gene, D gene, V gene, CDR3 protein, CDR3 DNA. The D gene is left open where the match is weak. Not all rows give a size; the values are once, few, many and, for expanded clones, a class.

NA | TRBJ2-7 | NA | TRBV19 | CASSIGQNFGYEQYF | TGTGCCAGTAGTATCGGGCAAAATTTTGGCTACGAGCAGTACTTC
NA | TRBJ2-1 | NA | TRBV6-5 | CASTPGGSYNEQFF | TGTGCCAGCACCCCCGGGGGCTCCTACAATGAGCAGTTCTTC
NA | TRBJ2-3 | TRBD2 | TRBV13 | CASSPRTSGASRTDTQYF | TGTGCCAGCAGCCCCCGCACTAGCGGGGCCTCGAGGACAGATACGCAGTATTTT
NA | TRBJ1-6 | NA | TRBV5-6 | CASSLEMSSYNSPLHF | TGTGCCAGCAGCTTAGAGATGAGCTCCTATAATTCACCCCTCCACTTT
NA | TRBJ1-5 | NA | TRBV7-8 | CASSYLGQPQHF | TGTGCCAGCAGCTACTTAGGACAGCCCCAGCATTTT
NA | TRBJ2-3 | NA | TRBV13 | CASSSATSPERYTDTQYF | TGTGCCAGCAGCTCCGCGACTAGTCCCGAGAGATACACAGATACGCAGTATTTT
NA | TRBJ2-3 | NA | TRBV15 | CATSRVPSSDTQYF | TGTGCCACCAGCAGAGTACCTAGCTCAGATACGCAGTATTTT
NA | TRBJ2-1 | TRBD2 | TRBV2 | CASGTSGPLDEQFF | TGTGCCAGCGGGACTAGCGGTCCCTTGGACGAGCAGTTCTTC
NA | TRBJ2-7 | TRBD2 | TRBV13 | CASSLGLAGGPLYEQYF | TGTGCCAGCAGCTTAGGGCTAGCGGGAGGGCCCCTATACGAGCAGTACTTC
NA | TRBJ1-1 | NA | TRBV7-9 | CASSLGPAQAFF | TGTGCCAGCAGCTTAGGACCCGCTCAAGCTTTCTTT
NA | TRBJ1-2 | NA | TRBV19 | CASSGDSYGYTF | TGTGCCAGTAGTGGAGACAGCTATGGCTACACCTTC
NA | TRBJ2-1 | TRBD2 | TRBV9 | CASSVGQLADYNEQFF | TGTGCCAGCAGCGTAGGACAACTAGCGGACTACAATGAGCAGTTCTTC
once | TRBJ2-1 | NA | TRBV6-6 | CASSRDNEQFF | TGTGCCAGCAGCCGAGACAATGAGCAGTTCTTC
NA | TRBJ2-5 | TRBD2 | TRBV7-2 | CASSPRLAGWEETQYF | TGTGCCAGCAGCCCCCGACTAGCGGGATGGGAGGAGACCCAGTACTTC
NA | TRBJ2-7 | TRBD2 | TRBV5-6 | CASSPAGLAAYEQYF | TGTGCCAGCAGCCCGGCGGGACTAGCCGCCTACGAGCAGTACTTC
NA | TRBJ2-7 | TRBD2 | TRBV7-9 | CASSLIAGGPYEQYF | TGTGCCAGCAGCTTAATAGCGGGAGGGCCCTACGAGCAGTACTTC
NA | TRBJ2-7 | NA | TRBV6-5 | CASSSGGSYEQYF | TGTGCCAGCAGTTCCGGGGGCTCCTACGAGCAGTACTTC
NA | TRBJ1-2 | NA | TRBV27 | CASSYGRNYGYTF | TGTGCCAGCAGTTACGGCCGTAACTATGGCTACACCTTC
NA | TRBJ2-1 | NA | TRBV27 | CASTPWSGGDNEQFF | TGTGCCAGCACCCCCTGGAGCGGAGGCGACAATGAGCAGTTCTTC
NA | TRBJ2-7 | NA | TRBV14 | CASSSLLGGEQYF | TGTGCCAGCAGCTCCCTTCTGGGGGGCGAGCAGTACTTC
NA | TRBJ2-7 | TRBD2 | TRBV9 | CASSVVSGTSGVGALEQYF | TGTGCCAGCAGCGTAGTATCCGGGACTAGCGGGGTAGGGGCCCTCGAGCAGTACTTC
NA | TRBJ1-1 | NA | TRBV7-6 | CASSLSTGRPMNTEAFF | TGTGCCAGCAGCCTCTCTACGGGGCGGCCGATGAACACTGAAGCTTTCTTT